The present T cell receptor (beta chain) was sequenced within a study of shared clonotypes between healthy human individuals. The CDR3 sequence is 16 residues long. Germline assignment: CDR1 MGHRA and CDR2 YSYEKL. Trimming cost V 1 base and J 6 bases, with 19 bases left between them. Assay used: immunoSEQ multiplex PCR; TCRdb lists only in-frame clones, some missing. This table has over 2 million clones, 90% to 95% appearing once. The clonotype comes from a man aged 18 to 30 in good health. The chain recombines TRBV4-1 with TRBJ2-7, with D perhaps matching TRBD2 (6 bases). The sample taken for sequencing was naive CD4+ T cells sorted from blood. Subset in this sample: CD45RA+ positively selected. The CDR3 protein is CASSQGFGARRGEQYF. The CDR3 DNA reads TGCGCCAGCAGCCAAGGGTTCGGGGCCCGGCGGGGCGAGCAGTACTTC.